The 20 T cell receptor beta chains in this list originate from one sample, sequenced in a study of T cell repertoires and HLA-DP antigens. Using immunoSEQ multiplex PCR, the repertoire was profiled, and TCRdb retains in-frame clones only, with some absent. The table lists some 89,000 clones, more than 75% of them singletons. No cognate antigen is known for these TCRs. Sample: CD4+ T cells from PBMCs. The receptors stem from a man aged 45-60 years in good health and CMV-seronegative.

This chain uses TRBV6-5 with TRBJ1-1; 8 nucleotides align to TRBD1. The CDR3 loop spans 13 amino acids. The J segment lost 11 bases and the V segment lost 1 base, leaving 6 bases of the junction unmatched. The germline V gene has CDR1 MNHEY and CDR2 SVGAGI. The CDR3 DNA reads TGTGCCAGCAGTTACTACCAGGGGGCGCAGGCTTTCTTT. This gives the protein CASSYYQGAQAFF.

The chain carries TRBV9 and TRBJ1-1; D unclear. V was clipped by 3 bases and J by 1 base, with 7 bases between them. This CDR3 is built from 13 residues. In germline, CDR1 is SGDLS, CDR2 YYNGEE. The DNA of the CDR3 is TGTGCCAGCAGCGCCCAATGGAACACTGAAGCTTTCTTT. Amino acid sequence: CASSAQWNTEAFF. The whole variable domain, filled in from reference TRBV9 and TRBJ1-1, reads DSGVTQTPKHLITATGQRVTLRCSPRSGDLSVYWYQQSLDQGLQFLIQYYNGEERAKGNILERFSAQQFPDLHSELNLSSLELGDSALYFCASSAQWNTEAFFGQGTRLTVV.

CDR3 in DNA: TGTGCCAGCAGTGAATTTTCCGGGGCCCGTAACGAGCAGTACTTC. Translation: CASSEFSGARNEQYF. This sequence joins TRBV25-1 and TRBJ2-7; D assignment may be TRBD1 or TRBD2 (5 bases each). The CDR3 has 15 amino acids. The germline gives CDR1 MGHDK, CDR2 SYGVNS. V gave up 1 base and J gave up 5 bases, with 15 bases separating them.

This chain joins TRBV5-4 and TRBJ1-6, with 11 nucleotides matching TRBD1. CDR3 size: 15 residues. Germline loops: CDR1 SGHNT, CDR2 YYREEE (reference sequence). Trimming removed 4 bases from V and 10 bases from J; junction bases left unmatched: 7. The CDR3 reads CASSIAGTGGSPLHF. The CDR3 region has the DNA TGTGCCAGCAGCATTGCCGGGACAGGGGGATCACCCCTCCACTTT.

The gene calls are TRBV7-6 and TRBJ1-5; D may be TRBD1 (5 bases). The germline V and J ends were trimmed by 3 bases and 0 bases, with 9 bases remaining between them. CDR3 length equals 15 residues. CDR1 SGHVS and CDR2 FNYEAQ come from the germline V gene. CDR3 sequence (DNA): TGTGCCAGCAGCTTGGGGGGTCTTAGCAATCAGCCCCAGCATTTT. Protein: CASSLGGLSNQPQHF.

The gene calls are TRBV19 and TRBJ2-1, with 12 nucleotides matching TRBD2. This CDR3 spans 15 amino acids. Germline values: CDR1 LNHDA, CDR2 SQIVND (reference sequence). The junction had 5 bases not matched to a gene; V was cut back by 3 bases and J by 8 bases. The CDR3 DNA is TGTGCCAGTAGTATGACTAGCGGGAGTAGCTATGAGCAGTTCTTC. Translated, it gives CASSMTSGSSYEQFF.

On this clone itself: At one of its ends the junction is not consistent with the germline gene, which may arise from a read error. This sequence joins TRBV18 and TRBJ1-3, with D possibly being TRBD1 (6 bases). CDR3 length: 14 amino acids. The germline gives CDR1 KGHSH, CDR2 LQKENI. The CDR3 DNA follows: TGTGCCAGCTCGCCACAGGGATCTGGAAACACCATATATTTT. Translated: CASSPQGSGNTIYF.

The chain has TRBV5-5 and TRBJ1-2; D gene unclear. V was shortened by 1 base and J by 3 bases, with 13 bases between the two germline ends. This CDR3 spans 15 amino acids. Germline V gene data show CDR1 as SGHKS and CDR2 as YYEKEE (reference sequence). This CDR3 is CASSLSPGFDYGYTF. The CDR3, as DNA: TGTGCCAGCAGCTTGTCTCCTGGCTTCGACTATGGCTACACCTTC.

On this clone: One junction end does not reproduce the germline sequence, and a read error may be involved. The chain links TRBV6-5 to TRBJ1-6; perhaps TRBD1 as D (5 bases). This CDR3 is 12 amino acids long. Germline V gives CDR1 MNHEY, CDR2 SVGAGI. This CDR3 is CASSPNGLGGDF. The CDR3 region has the DNA TGTGCCAGCAGCCCTAACGGCCTCGGGGGAGACTTT.

This chain links TRBV7-9 with TRBJ2-7; 8 bases agree with TRBD2. Germline assignment: CDR1 SEHNR and CDR2 FQNEAQ (reference sequence). The V gene end was trimmed by 1 base and the J gene end by 7 bases; junction bases not matched to a gene: 12. The CDR3 runs to 16 residues. The CDR3 protein is CASSLGHGTGGSEQYF. CDR3 DNA: TGTGCCAGCAGCTTAGGACACGGGACGGGAGGGAGTGAGCAGTACTTC.

This clone appeared a single time. The rearrangement links TRBV7-9 to TRBJ2-3; possibly TRBD2 for D (7 bases). The CDR3 is 16 amino acids. Germline V lookup: CDR1 SEHNR, CDR2 FQNEAQ (reference sequence). The V and J ends lost 2 bases and 2 bases respectively, with 14 bases between them. CDR3 coding DNA: TGTGCCAGCAGCTTATTGGTGGGGGGGCTCACAGATACGCAGTATTTT. This sequence encodes CASSLLVGGLTDTQYF.

The chain uses TRBV15 and TRBJ2-7; D is unclear. V lost 5 bases, J lost 4 bases, and 6 bases lay in between. This CDR3 has 11 residues. From germline, CDR1 is LNHNV and CDR2 YYDKDF (reference sequence). The CDR3 nucleotides are TGTGCCACCAGCCTAGGATACGAGCAGTACTTC. Protein product: CATSLGYEQYF.

The CDR3 region has the DNA TGTGCCAGCAAAAACGAGGGCACCACCTACGAGCAGTACTTC. Amino acid sequence: CASKNEGTTYEQYF. This chain connects TRBV2 to TRBJ2-7; maybe TRBD2 (5 bases). The CDR3 sequence is 14 residues long. The germline V and J ends were trimmed by 7 bases and 2 bases, with 15 bases remaining between them. Germline V gene data show CDR1 as SNHLY and CDR2 as FYNNEI.

CDR3 region: CASSYSGIGEEQYF. CDR3 in DNA: TGTGCCAGCAGTTACTCTGGGATTGGAGAAGAGCAGTACTTC. The chain couples TRBV6-5 to TRBJ2-7; no clear D gene. Germline loops: CDR1 MNHEY, CDR2 SVGAGI. The V and J ends lost 0 bases and 7 bases respectively, with 13 bases between them. The CDR3 loop spans 14 amino acids.

The chain carries TRBV6-5 and TRBJ1-5; a weak D match, TRBD1 (5 bases). Germline lookup yields CDR1 MNHEY and CDR2 SVGAGI. With 6 bases removed from V and 2 bases from J, the gap between germline ends came to 8 bases. CDR3 length: 13 residues. The CDR3 is CASRGGGNQPQHF. Here the CDR3 DNA reads TGTGCCAGCAGGGGAGGGGGCAATCAGCCCCAGCATTTT.

In DNA form, the CDR3 reads TGTGCCAGCAGGATTACCGCCAGGGGGCGTGCTGAAGCTTTCTTT. Translated, it gives CASRITARGRAEAFF. This rearrangement joins TRBV7-9 to TRBJ1-1; 8 bases are shared with TRBD1. Germline lookup yields CDR1 SEHNR and CDR2 FQNEAQ (reference sequence). The CDR3 length is 15 residues. V shed 6 bases and J 6 bases; nucleotides not matched to a gene: 12.

The chain carries TRBV5-6 and TRBJ1-1, with 10 nucleotides matching TRBD1. Germline V gives CDR1 SGHDT, CDR2 YYEEEE. This CDR3 is built from 17 residues. V shed 1 base, J shed 2 bases, and the junction held 8 bases outside the gene matches. The DNA of the CDR3 is TGTGCCAGCAGCTTGAGCCGGGACAGGGGATTAAACACTGAAGCTTTCTTT. Amino acids: CASSLSRDRGLNTEAFF.

CDR3 amino acids: CASSYSGAQDGYTF. The CDR3 DNA sequence: TGTGCCAGCAGTTACTCGGGGGCTCAGGATGGCTACACCTTC. The V and J genes are TRBV6-5 and TRBJ1-2; a possible D gene is TRBD1 (6 bases). Per the germline V gene, CDR1 is MNHEY and CDR2 is SVGAGI. The V end was cut by 0 bases, the J end by 6 bases, with 11 bases between. The length of the CDR3 is 14 residues.

The gene calls are TRBV29-1 and TRBJ2-7, with 12 nucleotides matching TRBD1. The V gene's germline CDR1 is SQVTM and CDR2 ANQGSEA. With V trimmed by 0 bases and J by 9 bases, 9 bases remained unmatched. The length of the CDR3 is 15 residues. CDR3 sequence reads: CSVEEPGQGAIGQYF. The CDR3 DNA is TGCAGCGTTGAAGAACCGGGACAGGGGGCAATCGGGCAGTACTTC.

CDR3 region: CASEAGDTDTQYF. The DNA for the CDR3 is TGTGCTAGTGAGGCGGGGGACACAGATACGCAGTATTTT. V gene TRBV12-5 combines with J gene TRBJ2-3; 7 bases align to TRBD2. Germline V gives CDR1 LGHNT, CDR2 FRNRAP. V dropped 7 bases and J dropped 2; count of bases not matched to a gene: 3. CDR3 length: 13 amino acids.